The entry that follows covers one TCR beta chain sequence. What it binds is unknown. With UMIs, 5'RACE template switching was used to make TCR beta cDNA. After re-calling the 5' RACE reads, TCRdb lists one entry per CDR3 protein, DNA absent. This sample contains about 460,000 distinct CDR3 sequences. The data belong to a study of T cells expressing NK-cell markers. Across the study: All TCR beta repertoires analysed originated from sorted CD3+CD56+NKG2C+, CD3+CD56+NKG2C- and CD3+CD56-NKG2C+ T cells. The authors sequenced eight donors, of whom seven were HCMV-seropositive and one was seronegative. Whole-study results and caveats: Several donors likewise had their CD3+CD56-NKG2C+ fraction led by these clonotypes.

Material for sequencing was blood T cells: a sorted CD56 or NKG2C T cell subset, CD4+ or CD8+ T cells, or bulk PBMC T cells (not recorded which). The TCR originated in a woman aged 45 to 65 in good health.

The CDR3 is CASSAGGSTGELFF. This chain links TRBV7-9 with TRBJ2-2; TCRdb calls TRBD2, which cannot be checked without DNA. The CDR3 runs to 14 residues. Germline CDR1 and CDR2: SEHNR and FQNEAQ (reference sequence). The variable domain in full, with the rest retrieved from reference TRBV7-9 and TRBJ2-2, is DTGVSQNPRHKITKRGQNVTFRCDPISEHNRLYWYRQTLGQGPEFLTYFQNEAQLEKSRLLSDRFSAERPKGSFSTLEIQRTEQGDSAMYLCASSAGGSTGELFFGEGSRLTVL.